The rows below give T cell receptor beta chains drawn from one sample of a study of molecular identifiers for immune sequencing clone quantification. MiXCR was run by TCRdb on the PCR reads, yielding one entry per CDR3 protein. The sample includes about half a million distinct CDR3 sequences, approximately 25% of them seen just once. Source material: naive CD8+ T cells from blood, with Jurkat cell RNA spiked in. Every receptor here comes from a human donor in good health. Some libraries in this study had Jurkat cell RNA spiked in. The CDR3 runs from the conserved cysteine through the conserved F or W. The order of the fields is J gene, V gene, clone size, D gene, CDR3 DNA, CDR3 protein. The D gene is left open where the match is weak. Size tells how often a clone was seen (once, few, many) or the class of an expanded clone, and some rows leave it out.

TRBJ1-1 | TRBV18 | few | - | TGTGCCAGCTCGCCTAACGGGGGGCGAGGAGGAAACACTGAAGCTTTCTTT | CASSPNGGRGGNTEAFF
TRBJ2-2 | TRBV7-7 | - | - | TGTGCTAGCAGCGGACCCGGAGGGCTCGCCAACACCGGGGAGCTGTTTTTT | CASSGPGGLANTGELFF
TRBJ2-1 | TRBV28 | - | TRBD2 | TGTGCCAGCAGTTTCCGGGGGGGCAATGAGCAGTTCTTC | CASSFRGGNEQFF
TRBJ2-4 | TRBV24-1 | - | - | TGTGCCACCAGTGATACGGACCGCCGGTCCAAAAACATTCAGTACTTC | CATSDTDRRSKNIQYF
TRBJ2-7 | TRBV5-1 | - | - | TGCGCCAGCAGCCGTGGCGTGTCGGTTGGCTACGAGCAGTACTTC | CASSRGVSVGYEQYF
TRBJ2-7 | TRBV6-2/TRBV6-3 | - | - | TGTGCCAGCAGTTCCCTAGCGACCTACGAGCAGTACTTC | CASSSLATYEQYF
TRBJ1-5 | TRBV7-9 | few | - | TGTGCCAGCAGCCCGGACATTAGCAATCAGCCCCAGCATTTT | CASSPDISNQPQHF
TRBJ2-6 | TRBV7-9 | - | - | TGTGCCAGCAGCCGCCCCATCTTTGGGGCCAACGTCCTGACTTTC | CASSRPIFGANVLTF
TRBJ1-5 | TRBV25-1 | - | - | TGTGCCAGCAGTGAACGGGGTAGTCAGCCCCAGCATTTT | CASSERGSQPQHF
TRBJ1-1 | TRBV6-6 | many | - | TGTGCCAGCAGTTACTCGATATCACAGGTGAACACTGAAGCTTTCTTT | CASSYSISQVNTEAFF
TRBJ2-3 | TRBV18 | - | - | TGTGCCAGCTCAGCCACGTCTAGTTTCACAGATACGCAGTATTTT | CASSATSSFTDTQYF
TRBJ1-1 | TRBV19 | many | - | TGTGCCAGTAGTATCAACGAATTGAACACTGAAGCTTTCTTT | CASSINELNTEAFF
TRBJ2-3 | TRBV9 | few | - | TGTGCCAGCGCGAAGATCGGGGCTAGCGGCACAGATACGCAGTATTTT | CASAKIGASGTDTQYF
TRBJ2-6 | TRBV12-3/TRBV12-4 | - | - | TGTGCCGTCCGGGGCGGTGGGGCCAACGTCCTGACTTTC | CAVRGGGANVLTF
TRBJ2-2 | TRBV7-9 | many | TRBD2 | TGTGCCAGCAGCCGGGCGGAGACTAGCTTAACCGGGGAGCTGTTTTTT | CASSRAETSLTGELFF
TRBJ1-5 | TRBV16 | - | - | TGTGCCAGCAGCCCCCGAGCAGATCAGCCCCAGCATTTT | CASSPRADQPQHF
TRBJ2-3 | TRBV27 | - | TRBD2 | TGTGCCACCAGTCCAACTAGCGGGGGGGCCATAGATACGCAGTATTTT | CATSPTSGGAIDTQYF
TRBJ2-7 | TRBV6-5 | few | TRBD2 | TGTGCCAGCAGAAAGGGACTAGGAGCCAGCCACGAGCAGTACTTC | CASRKGLGASHEQYF
TRBJ2-2 | TRBV6-5 | once | TRBD1 | TGTGCCAGCAGTCAGTCAGGGGGCGGCGGGGAGCTGTTTTTT | CASSQSGGGGELFF
TRBJ1-2 | TRBV9 | few | - | TGTGCCAGCAGCCCCTCTAGACCGGGGGCGAATGGCTACACCTTC | CASSPSRPGANGYTF
TRBJ2-7 | TRBV6-2/TRBV6-3 | - | - | TGTGCCAGCTCGGCAGATACTTACGAGCAGTACTTC | CASSADTYEQYF
TRBJ2-1 | TRBV6-6 | many | TRBD2 | TGTGCCAGCACAGGTGTGGCGGGGGTTGAGCAGTTCTTC | CASTGVAGVEQFF
TRBJ1-2 | TRBV5-6 | few | - | TGTGCCAGCAGCTTCCGAATAGAAAAAAGTGGCAGCGTTTACTATGGCTACACCTTC | CASSFRIEKSGSVYYGYTF
TRBJ2-1 | TRBV11-2 | many | TRBD2 | TGTGCCAGCAGCTCACTAGCGGGGGGTGAGCAGTTCTTC | CASSSLAGGEQFF
TRBJ2-1 | TRBV4-1 | - | - | TGCGCCAGCAGCCAAGAGAGTAAAAACAATGAGCAGTTCTTC | CASSQESKNNEQFF
TRBJ2-3 | TRBV11-2 | - | TRBD2 | TGTGCCAGCAGCTTCGGCCGGGGGGAAATAAGCACAGATACGCAGTATTTT | CASSFGRGEISTDTQYF
TRBJ2-4 | TRBV27 | many | - | TGTGCCAGTCAAGGGGTGGGGGCGGGAGCCAAAAACATTCAGTACTTC | CASQGVGAGAKNIQYF